This TCR beta chain appears in the sequencing data of a study of blood T cell repertoires in COVID-19. The CDR3 totals 16 residues. Trimming removed 0 bases at V and 2 bases at J, with 14 bases between. Germline V lookup: CDR1 SGDLS, CDR2 YYNGEE. Each participant's cohort was designated according to participant-reported clinical history. This clone showed up just once. Authors' methods: Estimates of nucleated cell counts were drawn from the amplification of reference gene primers. Repertoires were generated with immunoSEQ multiplex PCR, while TCRdb's copy carries only in-frame clones and drops some. Clonal size and the V and J genes are those of that table, whereas D and trimming came from the DNA. The table has 250,000 to 350,000 clones, approximately 88% seen once.

The chain has TRBV9 and TRBJ2-5; D is possibly TRBD1 (5 bases). Sequenced: PBMCs or T cells enriched from blood (not recorded which). The clonotype comes from a woman between 25 and 40 years old who had recovered from COVID-19. The CDR3 loop is CASSVAGAMRQETQYF. The CDR3 DNA reads TGTGCCAGCAGCGTAGCTGGGGCCATGCGTCAAGAGACCCAGTACTTC.